Shown below are 20 T cell receptor beta chains from a single sample sequenced in a study of blood T cell repertoires in COVID-19. The assay was immunoSEQ multiplex PCR, and TCRdb's table has in-frame clones only and misses some. The sample lists over 60,000 clones; roughly 77% were seen once. The sequenced sample was peripheral blood. Receptors originate from a human donor in a cohort sampled during active COVID-19.

This clone has a handful of counts. The rearrangement joins TRBV5-8 to TRBJ2-1, with 7 positions matching TRBD2. V trimming: 6 bases; J trimming: 11 bases; junction bases outside the gene matches: 17. The CDR3 is 15 amino acids. Germline V lookup: CDR1 SGHTS, CDR2 YDEGEE. The CDR3 sequence is CASTRDPRGERQQFF. Written as DNA, the CDR3 is TGTGCCAGCACCCGGGACCCTCGGGGGGAGAGACAGCAGTTCTTC.

The sample holds one count of this clone. This sequence joins TRBV29-1 and TRBJ2-1, with 9 bases aligning to TRBD1. This CDR3 has 14 amino acids. Trimming cost V 6 bases and J 8 bases; bases outside gene matches: 11. Germline V gene sequence: CDR1 SQVTM, CDR2 ANQGSEA. This CDR3 reads CSVGLRTGVYEQFF. DNA for the CDR3: TGCAGCGTGGGGCTGAGGACAGGGGTTTATGAGCAGTTCTTC.

The CDR3 DNA is TGCGCCAGCAGTGTTACTAGCGGGAGACTCGAGCAGTACTTC. Translation: CASSVTSGRLEQYF. This chain uses TRBV10-2 with TRBJ2-7, with 11 bases aligning to TRBD2. The trim removed 4 bases at V and 6 bases at J, leaving 5 bases unmatched. The germline V gene has CDR1 WSHSY and CDR2 SAAADI. The CDR3 runs 14 residues.

The table lists this clone with a few counts. This rearrangement joins TRBV27 to TRBJ2-7, with D hard to call. Trimming shortened V by 4 bases and J by 0 bases, and 13 bases separated the two germline ends. The germline gives CDR1 MNHEY, CDR2 SMNVEV (reference sequence). This CDR3 spans 15 amino acids. The DNA for the CDR3 is TGTGCCAGCAGTTCGCTACCTAAGAGCTCCTACGAGCAGTACTTC. Translated: CASSSLPKSSYEQYF.

The rearrangement uses TRBV5-1 and TRBJ2-7; 7 nucleotides agree with TRBD1. The length of the CDR3 is 13 residues. Germline V CDR1 and CDR2: SGHRS, YFSETQ. V lost 4 bases, J lost 7 bases, and 8 bases stayed unmatched. In DNA form, the CDR3 reads TGCGCCAGCAGCCCGGGACAGAGGAGGGAGCAGTACTTC. It encodes CASSPGQRREQYF.

The V and J genes are TRBV7-9 and TRBJ1-1; no firm D call. The CDR3 consists of 13 residues. The V end was cut by 4 bases, the J end by 2 bases, with 8 bases between. The germline CDR1 and CDR2 sequences are SEHNR and FQNEAQ (reference sequence). CDR3 sequence (DNA): TGTGCCAGCAGCTCCGAGCATAACACTGAAGCTTTCTTT. Translation gives CASSSEHNTEAFF.

The V call is TRBV4-3, the J call TRBJ2-1, with D hard to call. This CDR3 is 17 amino acids long. Trimming took off 2 bases at V and 0 bases at J, with 14 bases between the two ends. CDR1 and CDR2 (germline): LGHNA, YSLEER. The chain's CDR3 is CASSQTPAGSSYNEQFF. In DNA form, the CDR3 reads TGCGCCAGCAGCCAAACCCCCGCAGGTAGCTCCTACAATGAGCAGTTCTTC.

This rearrangement joins TRBV7-2 to TRBJ2-2; 8 bases line up with TRBD1. Germline CDR1 SGHTA, CDR2 FQGNSA. The V gene end was trimmed by 5 bases and the J gene end by 6 bases; junction bases not matched to a gene: 5. CDR3 length: 14 amino acids. As DNA, the CDR3 is TGTGCCAGCAGCGAAAGGACAGGGTCCGGGGAGCTGTTTTTT. Its protein is CASSERTGSGELFF.

V gene TRBV2 combines with J gene TRBJ2-7; 7 bases are shared with TRBD1. J gave up 3 bases and V 6 bases, and 11 bases lay outside the gene matches. Germline V CDR1 and CDR2: SNHLY, FYNNEI. There are 15 residues in the CDR3. CDR3 sequence (DNA): TGTGCCAGCAGCCCCGGGACAGTGGTAAGCTACGAGCAGTACTTC. Protein product: CASSPGTVVSYEQYF.

This clone has only one observation. V usage is TRBV4-1 and J usage is TRBJ2-3; TRBD1 aligns across 9 bases. Per germline, CDR1 MGHRA and CDR2 YSYEKL. The CDR3 contains 16 residues. With V trimmed by 2 bases and J by 7 bases, 10 bases remained unmatched. This chain's CDR3 is CASSQPPGTGPNTQYF. The CDR3 region has the DNA TGCGCCAGCAGCCAACCCCCAGGGACAGGGCCAAATACGCAGTATTTT.

This chain joins TRBV6-2 or TRBV6-3 and TRBJ1-2; 7 bases align to TRBD1. CDR1 is MNHEY and CDR2 is SVGEGT in the germline V gene. V dropped 2 bases and J dropped 4; count of bases not matched to a gene: 4. This CDR3 spans 14 amino acids. DNA for the CDR3: TGTGCCAGCAGTTACACAGGGGCCGGCTATGGCTACACCTTC. Amino acid sequence: CASSYTGAGYGYTF.

This chain joins TRBV15 and TRBJ2-2; 9 bases are shared with TRBD2. From germline, CDR1 is LNHNV and CDR2 YYDKDF (reference sequence). J was trimmed by 6 bases and V by 0 bases; bases with no gene match: 11. This CDR3 contains 18 residues. CDR3 protein: CATSRDGSLASGAGELFF. In nucleotides, the CDR3 is TGTGCCACCAGCAGAGACGGGTCCTTGGCTAGCGGGGCCGGGGAGCTGTTTTTT.

The chain employs TRBV15 and TRBJ1-4; D unresolved. Per the germline V gene, CDR1 is LNHNV and CDR2 is YYDKDF (reference sequence). With 3 bases removed from V and 3 bases from J, the gap between germline ends came to 14 bases. The CDR3 is 16 residues long. The CDR3 here is CATSSLRVGANEKLFF. In DNA, the CDR3 is TGTGCCACCAGCAGTCTGAGGGTAGGAGCTAATGAAAAACTGTTTTTT.

The chain couples TRBV6-5 to TRBJ2-2; 7 bases are shared with TRBD2. The V segment lost 2 bases and the J segment 7 bases; nucleotides outside the gene matches: 7. The CDR3 loop spans 15 amino acids. Germline loops: CDR1 MNHEY, CDR2 SVGAGI. The CDR3 region has the DNA TGTGCCAGCAGTTACGATGGGCGGGAGAGCGGGGAGCTGTTTTTT. Translated: CASSYDGRESGELFF.

CDR3 protein: CASNPAGENTGELFF. The CDR3 DNA sequence: TGTGCCAGTAATCCGGCGGGAGAAAACACCGGGGAGCTGTTTTTT. The V call is TRBV19, the J call TRBJ2-2; 7 bases are shared with TRBD2. The V segment lost 7 bases and the J segment 2 bases; nucleotides outside the gene matches: 7. This CDR3 is built from 15 residues. The V gene's germline CDR1 is LNHDA and CDR2 SQIVND (reference sequence).

The rearrangement joins TRBV2 to TRBJ2-7, with 9 bases aligning to TRBD1. Germline V gene sequence: CDR1 SNHLY, CDR2 FYNNEI. J was trimmed by 2 bases and V by 4 bases; bases with no gene match: 0. The CDR3 consists of 13 residues. CDR3 amino acids: CASSGQGAYEQYF. The CDR3 DNA reads TGTGCCAGCAGTGGACAGGGGGCCTACGAGCAGTACTTC.

Here the CDR3 reads CASSPVASGGSGVQPQHF. The CDR3 nucleotides are TGTGCCAGCTCACCAGTAGCGTCAGGGGGGTCAGGCGTTCAGCCCCAGCATTTT. V usage is TRBV18 and J usage is TRBJ1-5, with 7 bases that match TRBD1. The CDR3 has 18 residues. Germline assignment: CDR1 KGHSH and CDR2 LQKENI. Unmatched junction bases numbered 16, after V lost 2 bases and J lost 6 bases.

The V call is TRBV4-3, the J call TRBJ1-2, with 10 positions matching TRBD1. The CDR3 consists of 13 residues. Trimming removed 4 bases from V and 8 bases from J; junction bases left unmatched: 4. CDR1 is LGHNA, CDR2 YSLEER, per germline. DNA for the CDR3: TGCGCCAGCAGCCGGGGACAGGGGATAGGCTACACCTTC. It specifies CASSRGQGIGYTF.

The gene calls are TRBV12-5 and TRBJ1-2; 8 nucleotides match TRBD1. Germline-derived CDR1 and CDR2 are LGHNT and FRNRAP. CDR3 length: 16 residues. J lost 4 bases, V lost 3 bases, and 10 bases had no gene match. The CDR3 region is CASGFGGQGKSYGYTF. The CDR3 region has the DNA TGTGCTAGTGGTTTTGGAGGACAGGGAAAATCCTATGGCTACACCTTC.

This chain links TRBV18 with TRBJ1-4; 8 bases fit TRBD1. V dropped 3 bases and J dropped 8; count of bases not matched to a gene: 8. The CDR3 extends over 15 amino acids. The germline CDR1 and CDR2 sequences are KGHSH and LQKENI. CDR3 residues: CASSPPDRAVEKLFF. In DNA form, the CDR3 reads TGTGCCAGCTCACCCCCGGACAGGGCGGTCGAAAAACTGTTTTTT.